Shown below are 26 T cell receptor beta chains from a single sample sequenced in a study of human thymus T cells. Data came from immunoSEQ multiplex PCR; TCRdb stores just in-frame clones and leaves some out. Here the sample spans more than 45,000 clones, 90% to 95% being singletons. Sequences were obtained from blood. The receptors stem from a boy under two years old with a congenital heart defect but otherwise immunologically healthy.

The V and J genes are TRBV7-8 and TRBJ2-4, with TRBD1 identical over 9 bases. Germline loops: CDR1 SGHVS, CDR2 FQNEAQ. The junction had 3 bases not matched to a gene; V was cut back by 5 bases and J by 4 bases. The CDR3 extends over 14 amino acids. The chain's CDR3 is CASSPGTGKNIQYF. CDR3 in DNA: TGTGCCAGCAGCCCCGGGACAGGGAAAAACATTCAGTACTTC.

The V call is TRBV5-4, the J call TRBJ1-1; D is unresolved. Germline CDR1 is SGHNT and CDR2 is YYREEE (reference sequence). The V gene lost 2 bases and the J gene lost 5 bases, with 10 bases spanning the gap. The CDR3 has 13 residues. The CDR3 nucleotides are TGTGCCAGCAGCTTCCTGAGTGGTACTGAAGCTTTCTTT. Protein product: CASSFLSGTEAFF.

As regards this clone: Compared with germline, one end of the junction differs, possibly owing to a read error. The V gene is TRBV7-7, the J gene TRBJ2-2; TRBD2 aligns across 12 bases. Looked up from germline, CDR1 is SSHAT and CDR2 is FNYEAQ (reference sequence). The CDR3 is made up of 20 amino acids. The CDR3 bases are TGTGCTAGCAGCTTAGGGGGGACGCCCGGACTAGCGGGAAGGACCGGGGAGCTGTTTTTT. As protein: CASSLGGTPGLAGRTGELFF.

For the CDR3, the DNA is TGTGCCATCAGTAGGACAGAAAATCAGCCCCAGCATTTT. Protein product: CAISRTENQPQHF. The V call is TRBV10-3, the J call TRBJ1-5; the D gene is possibly TRBD1 (6 bases). CDR3 length: 13 amino acids. Germline V lookup: CDR1 ENHRY, CDR2 SYGVKD. Deletions cut 5 bases from V and 4 bases from J, with 9 bases between.

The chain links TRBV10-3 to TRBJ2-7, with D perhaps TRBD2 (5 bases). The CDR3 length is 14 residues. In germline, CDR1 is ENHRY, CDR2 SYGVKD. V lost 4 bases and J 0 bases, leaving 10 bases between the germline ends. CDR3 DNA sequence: TGTGCCATCAGTGTTGCTAGCACCTCCTACGAGCAGTACTTC. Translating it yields CAISVASTSYEQYF.

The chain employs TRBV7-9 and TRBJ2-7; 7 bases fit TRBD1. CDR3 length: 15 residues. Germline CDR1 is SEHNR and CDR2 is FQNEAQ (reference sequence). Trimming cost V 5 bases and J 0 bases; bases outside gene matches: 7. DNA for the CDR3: TGTGCCAGCAGCGGACAGGCTAAAAGCTCCTACGAGCAGTACTTC. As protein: CASSGQAKSSYEQYF.

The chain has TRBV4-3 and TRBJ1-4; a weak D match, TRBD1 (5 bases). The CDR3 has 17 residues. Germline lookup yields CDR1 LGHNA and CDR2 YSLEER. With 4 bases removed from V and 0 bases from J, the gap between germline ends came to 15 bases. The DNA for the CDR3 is TGCGCCAGCAGCCCCCATGGGGGGACCTCAACTAATGAAAAACTGTTTTTT. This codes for CASSPHGGTSTNEKLFF.

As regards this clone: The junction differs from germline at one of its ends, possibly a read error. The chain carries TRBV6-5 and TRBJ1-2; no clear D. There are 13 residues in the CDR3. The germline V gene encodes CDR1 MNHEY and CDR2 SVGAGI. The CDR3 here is CASNYGVNYGYTF. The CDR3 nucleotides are TGTGCCAGCAATTACGGGGTTAACTATGGCTACACCTTC.

CDR3 nucleotides: TGTGCCAGCAGTTACGCAGGCCTTAGCACAGATACGCAGTATTTT. It specifies CASSYAGLSTDTQYF. The chain is built from TRBV6-5 and TRBJ2-3; D remains unclear. This CDR3 is built from 15 residues. CDR1 MNHEY and CDR2 SVGAGI come from the germline V gene. V lost 2 bases to trimming and J lost 0 bases, with 9 bases between them.

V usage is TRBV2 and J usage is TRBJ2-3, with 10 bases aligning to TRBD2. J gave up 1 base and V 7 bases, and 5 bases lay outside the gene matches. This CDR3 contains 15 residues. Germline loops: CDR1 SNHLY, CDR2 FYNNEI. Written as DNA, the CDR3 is TGTGCCAGCACTGTAGCGGGGGGCCGCACAGATACGCAGTATTTT. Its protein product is CASTVAGGRTDTQYF.

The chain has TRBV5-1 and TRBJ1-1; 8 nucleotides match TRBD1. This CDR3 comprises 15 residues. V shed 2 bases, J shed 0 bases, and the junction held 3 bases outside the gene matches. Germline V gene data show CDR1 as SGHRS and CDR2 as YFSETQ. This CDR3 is CASSFGTGLNTEAFF. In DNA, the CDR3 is TGCGCCAGCAGCTTCGGGACAGGTTTGAACACTGAAGCTTTCTTT.

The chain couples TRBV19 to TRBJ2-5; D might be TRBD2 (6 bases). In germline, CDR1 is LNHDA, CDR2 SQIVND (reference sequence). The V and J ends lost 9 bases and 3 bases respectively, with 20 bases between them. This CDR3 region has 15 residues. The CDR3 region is CARTSSREFKETQYF. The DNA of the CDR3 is TGTGCCAGGACGAGTAGTCGGGAGTTTAAAGAGACCCAGTACTTC.

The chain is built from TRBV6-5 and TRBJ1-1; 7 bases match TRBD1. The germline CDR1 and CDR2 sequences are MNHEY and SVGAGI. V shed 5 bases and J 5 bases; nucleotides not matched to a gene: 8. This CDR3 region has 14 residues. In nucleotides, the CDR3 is TGTGCCAGCAGTCGACAGGGACGGTGGACTGAAGCTTTCTTT. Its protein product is CASSRQGRWTEAFF.

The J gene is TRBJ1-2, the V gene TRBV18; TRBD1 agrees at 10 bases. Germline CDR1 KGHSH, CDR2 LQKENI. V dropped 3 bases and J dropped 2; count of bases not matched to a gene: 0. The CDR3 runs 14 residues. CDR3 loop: CASSPGQGNYGYTF. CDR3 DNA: TGTGCCAGCTCACCGGGACAGGGGAACTATGGCTACACCTTC.

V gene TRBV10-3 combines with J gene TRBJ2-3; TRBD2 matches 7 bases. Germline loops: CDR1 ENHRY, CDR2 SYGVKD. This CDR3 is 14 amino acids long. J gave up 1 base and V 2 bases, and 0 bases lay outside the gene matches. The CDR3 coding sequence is TGTGCCATCAGTGAGCGGGGGGGCACAGATACGCAGTATTTT. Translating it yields CAISERGGTDTQYF.

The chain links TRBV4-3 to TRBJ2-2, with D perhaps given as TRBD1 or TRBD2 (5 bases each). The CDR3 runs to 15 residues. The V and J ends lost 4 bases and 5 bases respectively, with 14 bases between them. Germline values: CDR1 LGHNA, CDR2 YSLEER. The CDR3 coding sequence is TGCGCCAGCAGCCCGGGACGGTGGGGGACCGGGGAGCTGTTTTTT. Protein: CASSPGRWGTGELFF.

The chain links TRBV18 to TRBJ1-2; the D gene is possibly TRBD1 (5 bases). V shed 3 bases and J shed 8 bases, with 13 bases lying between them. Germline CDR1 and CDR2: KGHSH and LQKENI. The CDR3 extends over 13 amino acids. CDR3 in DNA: TGTGCCAGCTCACCGGGGGGGACCTGGGGCTACACCTTC. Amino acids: CASSPGGTWGYTF.

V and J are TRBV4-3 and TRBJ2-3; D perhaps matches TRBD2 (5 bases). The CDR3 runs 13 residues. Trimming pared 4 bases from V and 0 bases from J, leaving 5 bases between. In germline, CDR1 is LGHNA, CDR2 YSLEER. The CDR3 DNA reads TGCGCCAGCAGCCGGACTAGCACAGATACGCAGTATTTT. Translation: CASSRTSTDTQYF.

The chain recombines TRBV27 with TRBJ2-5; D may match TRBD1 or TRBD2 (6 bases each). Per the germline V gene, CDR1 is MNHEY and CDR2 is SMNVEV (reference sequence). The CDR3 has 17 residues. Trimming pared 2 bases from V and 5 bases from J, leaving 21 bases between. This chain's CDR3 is CASSLKGGRPLGETQYF. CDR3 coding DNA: TGTGCCAGCAGTTTAAAGGGGGGCAGGCCTCTGGGGGAGACCCAGTACTTC.

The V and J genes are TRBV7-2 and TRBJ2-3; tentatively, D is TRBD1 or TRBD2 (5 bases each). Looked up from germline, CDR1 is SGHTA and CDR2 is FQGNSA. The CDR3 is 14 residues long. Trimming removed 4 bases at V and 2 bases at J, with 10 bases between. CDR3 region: CASSSGTATDTQYF. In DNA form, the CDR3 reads TGTGCCAGCAGCTCTGGGACGGCCACAGATACGCAGTATTTT.

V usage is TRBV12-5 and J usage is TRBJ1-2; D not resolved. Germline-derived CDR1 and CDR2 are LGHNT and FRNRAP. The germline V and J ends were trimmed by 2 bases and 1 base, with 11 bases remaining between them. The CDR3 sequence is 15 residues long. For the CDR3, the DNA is TGTGCTAGTGGTTTGAGCCCCCAGAATAACTATGGCTACACCTTC. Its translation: CASGLSPQNNYGYTF.

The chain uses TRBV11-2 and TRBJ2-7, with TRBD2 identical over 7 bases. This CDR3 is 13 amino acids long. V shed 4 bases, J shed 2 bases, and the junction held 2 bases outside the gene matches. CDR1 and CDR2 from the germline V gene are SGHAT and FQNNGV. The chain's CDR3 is CASSSGRPYEQYF. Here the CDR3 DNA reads TGTGCCAGCAGCTCCGGGAGGCCCTACGAGCAGTACTTC. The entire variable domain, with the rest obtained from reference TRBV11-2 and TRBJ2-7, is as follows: EAGVAQSPRYKIIEKRQSVAFWCNPISGHATLYWYQQILGQGPKLLIQFQNNGVVDDSQLPKDRFSAERLKGVDSTLKIQPAKLEDSAVYLCASSSGRPYEQYFGPGTRLTVT.

The CDR3 nucleotides read TGTGCCAGCAGTTTCGGCGTCTCCACTGAAGCTTTCTTT. This sequence encodes CASSFGVSTEAFF. The chain is built from TRBV27 and TRBJ1-1; D gene uncertain. This CDR3 comprises 13 residues. The germline V gene encodes CDR1 MNHEY and CDR2 SMNVEV (reference sequence). V lost 3 bases and J lost 4, with 9 bases in between.

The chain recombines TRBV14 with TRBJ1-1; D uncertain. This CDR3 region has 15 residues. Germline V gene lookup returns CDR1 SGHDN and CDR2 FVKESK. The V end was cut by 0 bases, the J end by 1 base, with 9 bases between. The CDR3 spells CASSQDLFWNTEAFF. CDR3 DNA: TGTGCCAGCAGCCAAGATCTTTTCTGGAACACTGAAGCTTTCTTT.

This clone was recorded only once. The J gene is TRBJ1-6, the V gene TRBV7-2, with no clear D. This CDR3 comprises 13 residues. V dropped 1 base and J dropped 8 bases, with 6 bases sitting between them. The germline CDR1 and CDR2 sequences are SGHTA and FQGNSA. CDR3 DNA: TGTGCCAGCAGCTTAGGTGGGGATTCACCCCTCCACTTT. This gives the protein CASSLGGDSPLHF.

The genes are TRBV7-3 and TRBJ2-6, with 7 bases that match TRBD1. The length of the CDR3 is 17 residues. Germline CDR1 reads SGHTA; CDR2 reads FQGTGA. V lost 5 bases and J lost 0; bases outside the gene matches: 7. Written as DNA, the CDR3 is TGTGCCAGCAGCCCTCGACAGGGAAACTCTGGGGCCAACGTCCTGACTTTC. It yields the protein CASSPRQGNSGANVLTF.